Listed below are T cell receptor beta chains from one sample, sequenced in a study of CD8 T cells in ankylosing spondylitis. TCRdb re-derived calls from the 5' RACE reads in MiXCR, one entry per CDR3 protein. This table has more than 60,000 distinct CDR3 sequences, about 5.7% appearing once. Sequences were obtained from blood, either unsorted or a sorted T cell fraction (not recorded which). The receptors come from a male donor with ankylosing spondylitis or in good health (not recorded which). Each CDR3 is given with its conserved first and last residue. D genes are given only for firm matches. Clone sizes are shown as once, few, many, or a class for an expanded clone.

>-|many|TRBV20-1|TRBJ2-3
CSAAKSDRTDTQYF
TGCAGTGCCGCAAAATCGGATCGCACAGATACGCAGTATTTT
>-|many|TRBV5-1|TRBJ2-3
CASSLGGPTQYF
TGCGCCAGCAGCTTGGGAGGGCCGACGCAGTATTTT
>-|many|TRBV5-1|TRBJ1-5
CASSLEGGSEQPQHF
TGCGCCAGCAGCTTGGAGGGGGGAAGTGAACAGCCCCAGCATTTT
>TRBD1|many|TRBV5-1|TRBJ2-1
CASSWSGTGGGDEQFF
TGCGCCAGCAGCTGGAGCGGGACAGGGGGCGGGGATGAGCAGTTCTTC
>-|many|TRBV11-2|TRBJ2-3
CASSLGDSDTQYF
TGTGCCAGCAGCTTAGGAGATTCCGATACGCAGTATTTT
>TRBD1|many|TRBV3-1|TRBJ1-2
CASSQFEGARSGYTF
TGTGCCAGCAGCCAATTTGAGGGGGCAAGGTCCGGGTACACCTTC
>-|many|TRBV21-1|TRBJ2-2
CASSYREGELFF
TGTGCCAGCAGCTACAGGGAAGGGGAGCTGTTTTTT
>TRBD1|many|TRBV7-2|TRBJ2-3
CASSSRTGGLDTQYF
TGTGCCAGCAGCTCCCGTACAGGGGGCTTAGATACGCAGTATTTT
>TRBD2|few|TRBV5-6|TRBJ2-1
CASSLPLAGYNEQFF
TGTGCCAGCAGCTTGCCGCTAGCGGGCTACAATGAGCAGTTCTTC
>-|many|TRBV7-2|TRBJ2-5
CASSRDGGPTQYF
TGTGCCAGCAGCAGAGACGGCGGTCCAACCCAGTACTTC
>TRBD1|many|TRBV5-1|TRBJ1-1
CASSPADRSFEAFF
TGCGCCAGCAGCCCCGCGGACAGGAGCTTTGAAGCTTTCTTT
>TRBD2|many|TRBV5-1|TRBJ2-3
CASSATSGKGDTQYF
TGCGCCAGCAGTGCGACTAGCGGAAAGGGAGATACGCAGTATTTT
>TRBD2|many|TRBV12-3/TRBV12-4|TRBJ2-3
CAPLSGGIGTDTQYF
TGTGCCCCTCTTAGCGGGGGGATTGGCACAGATACGCAGTATTTT